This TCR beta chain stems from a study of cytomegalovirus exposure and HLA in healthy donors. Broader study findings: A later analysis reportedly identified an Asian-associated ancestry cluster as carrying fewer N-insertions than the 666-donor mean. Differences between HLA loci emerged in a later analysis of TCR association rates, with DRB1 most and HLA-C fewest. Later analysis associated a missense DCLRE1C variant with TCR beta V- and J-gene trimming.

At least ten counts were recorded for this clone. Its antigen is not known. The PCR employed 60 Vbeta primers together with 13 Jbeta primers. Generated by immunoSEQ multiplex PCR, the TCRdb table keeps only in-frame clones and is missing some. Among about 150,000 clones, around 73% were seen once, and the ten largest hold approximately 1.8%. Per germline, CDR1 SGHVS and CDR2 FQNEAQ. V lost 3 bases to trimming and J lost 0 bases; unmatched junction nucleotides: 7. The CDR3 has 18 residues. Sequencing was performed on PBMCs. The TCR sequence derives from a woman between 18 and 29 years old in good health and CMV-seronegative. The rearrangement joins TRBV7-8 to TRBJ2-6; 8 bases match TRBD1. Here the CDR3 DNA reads TGTGCCAGCAGCTTTTCTGGACAGGGTCTCTCTGGGGCCAACGTCCTGACTTTC. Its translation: CASSFSGQGLSGANVLTF.